This T cell receptor beta chain derives from a study of T cells after yellow fever vaccination. TCRdb re-called the 5' RACE reads with MiXCR, one entry per CDR3 protein. The sample has over 85,000 distinct CDR3 sequences; about 8.2% are singletons. Trimming left V 7 bases short and J 1 base short, with 20 bases between. Germline V gene data show CDR1 as DFQATT and CDR2 as SNEGSKA (reference sequence). This CDR3 spans 15 amino acids. The rearrangement joins TRBV20-1 to TRBJ2-7; D is possibly TRBD2 (6 bases). The sequencing used CD8+ T cells not binding an NS4B(214-222) dextramer, sorted from PBMCs, collected more than 14 days after the first yellow fever vaccination. The TCR sequence derives from a man aged 18 to 35 who received the YFV17D yellow fever vaccine. The CDR3 sequence: CSVLGWEVGSYEQYF. The CDR3, as DNA: TGCAGTGTCCTAGGTTGGGAGGTGGGGTCCTACGAGCAGTACTTC.